These 8 T cell receptor beta chains were sequenced from one sample in a study of T cell changes during pregnancy in multiple sclerosis. Clones were read by immunoSEQ multiplex PCR, and TCRdb kept only the in-frame ones, dropping some. There are tens of thousands of clones in the sample; 85% to 95% occur only once, and 1.3% lies in the top ten. Input material: peripheral blood. The receptors originated from a female donor with multiple sclerosis, enrolled in a pregnancy study.

This rearrangement joins TRBV29-1 to TRBJ2-7; D is unresolved. Trimming cost V 4 bases and J 7 bases, with 11 bases left between them. This CDR3 has 11 amino acids. Germline CDR1 is SQVTM and CDR2 is ANQGSEA. CDR3 loop: CSVVTEWEQYF. The CDR3 nucleotides are TGCAGCGTTGTAACAGAATGGGAGCAGTACTTC.

The CDR3: CASSSQSGSYEQYF. DNA for the CDR3: TGTGCCAGCAGCTCACAGTCCGGCTCCTACGAGCAGTACTTC. The chain couples TRBV7-8 to TRBJ2-7; no reliable D call. In germline, CDR1 is SGHVS, CDR2 FQNEAQ. The CDR3 contains 14 residues. The V gene lost 4 bases and the J gene lost 0 bases, with 10 bases spanning the gap.

The chain employs TRBV21-1 and TRBJ2-5; the table's TRBD1 call for D was not verified on the DNA. TRBV21-1 is listed as a pseudogene. This CDR3 is built from 18 residues. CDR3 amino acids: CASSKALTAGDSQETQYF. The DNA of the CDR3 is TGTGCCAGCAGCAAAGCGCTTACCGCAGGGGATTCTCAAGAGACCCAGTACTTC.

The CDR3 spells CASSQRDRDNGYTF. The CDR3 region has the DNA TGCGCCAGCAGCCAACGGGACAGGGATAATGGCTACACCTTC. The chain links TRBV4-1 to TRBJ1-2, with 9 nucleotides matching TRBD1. The CDR3 is made up of 14 amino acids. The J segment lost 6 bases and the V segment lost 2 bases, leaving 4 bases of the junction unmatched. CDR1 is MGHRA, CDR2 YSYEKL, per germline.

This clone was seen a single time. V gene TRBV10-1 combines with J gene TRBJ2-3; TRBD2 matches at 9 bases. Germline CDR1 WNHNN, CDR2 SYGVQD (reference sequence). V was clipped by 2 bases and J by 11 bases; unmatched bases: 11. The CDR3 has 15 amino acids. CDR3 DNA: TGCGCCAGCAGTGAGGGACTGCTAGCGGGGAACGTGCAGTATTTT. Amino acids: CASSEGLLAGNVQYF.

V gene TRBV7-9 combines with J gene TRBJ2-2, with 8 bases fitting TRBD1. Per the germline V gene, CDR1 is SEHNR and CDR2 is FQNEAQ (reference sequence). This CDR3 is 17 amino acids long. V was clipped by 5 bases and J by 2 bases; unmatched bases: 10. The CDR3, as DNA: TGTGCCAGCAGCCTGCTGGGACAGGAGATTAACACCGGGGAGCTGTTTTTT. Amino acids: CASSLLGQEINTGELFF. Together with reference TRBV7-9 and TRBJ2-2, the CDR3 gives the full variable domain: DTGVSQNPRHKITKRGQNVTFRCDPISEHNRLYWYRQTLGQGPEFLTYFQNEAQLEKSRLLSDRFSAERPKGSFSTLEIQRTEQGDSAMYLCASSLLGQEINTGELFFGEGSRLTVL.

J is TRBJ2-1 and V is TRBV18; 7 bases are a match to TRBD1. This CDR3 region has 17 residues. V trimming: 1 base; J trimming: 0 bases; junction bases outside the gene matches: 6. The germline V gene has CDR1 KGHSH and CDR2 LQKENI. CDR3 loop: CASSPQDRQSSYNEQFF. In DNA, the CDR3 is TGTGCCAGCTCACCACAGGACAGGCAGAGCTCCTACAATGAGCAGTTCTTC.

As DNA, the CDR3 is TGTGCCAGCAGCAGTGGCGTGGGCGCAACTAATGAAAAACTGTTTTTT. Residues: CASSSGVGATNEKLFF. This rearrangement joins TRBV7-7 to TRBJ1-4; D not certain. CDR3 size: 16 residues. With 5 bases removed from V and 0 bases from J, the gap between germline ends came to 13 bases. Germline-derived CDR1 and CDR2 are SSHAT and FNYEAQ (reference sequence).